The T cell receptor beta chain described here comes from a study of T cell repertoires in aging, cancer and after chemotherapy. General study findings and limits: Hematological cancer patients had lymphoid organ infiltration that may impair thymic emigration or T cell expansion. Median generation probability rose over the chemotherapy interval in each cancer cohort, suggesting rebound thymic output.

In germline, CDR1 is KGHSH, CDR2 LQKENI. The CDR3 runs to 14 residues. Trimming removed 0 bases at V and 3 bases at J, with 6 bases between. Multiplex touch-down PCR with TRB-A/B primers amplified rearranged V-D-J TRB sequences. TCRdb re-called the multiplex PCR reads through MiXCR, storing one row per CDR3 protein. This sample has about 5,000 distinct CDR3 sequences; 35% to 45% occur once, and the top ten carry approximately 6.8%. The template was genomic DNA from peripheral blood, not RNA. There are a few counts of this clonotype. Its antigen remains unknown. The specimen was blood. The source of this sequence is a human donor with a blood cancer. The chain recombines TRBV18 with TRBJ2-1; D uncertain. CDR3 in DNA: TGTGCCAGCTCACCACCGATGGGCTACAATGAGCAGTTCTTC. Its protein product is CASSPPMGYNEQFF.